This TCR beta chain is from a study of identifying expanded T cells in peripheral blood. Regarding the study as a whole: Across healthy donors, higher total template counts meant significantly greater approximately 2-week count variance.

The CDR3 contains 11 residues. Germline V gene lookup returns CDR1 MDHEN and CDR2 SYDVKM. Trimming removed 3 bases at V and 8 bases at J, with 7 bases between. Clones were read by immunoSEQ multiplex PCR, and TCRdb kept only the in-frame ones, dropping some. The top ten hold roughly 19% of the sample, which has about 85,000 clones, more than 70% seen once. No infections or other immune events were documented during collection. Worth noting for this clone: What it binds is unknown.

The sequenced sample was blood. The source is a person aged 18 to 75 in good health. The chain is built from TRBV28 and TRBJ1-2; D not resolved. This CDR3 is CASSLEAGYTF. The DNA of the CDR3 is TGTGCCAGCAGTTTGGAGGCGGGCTACACCTTC.